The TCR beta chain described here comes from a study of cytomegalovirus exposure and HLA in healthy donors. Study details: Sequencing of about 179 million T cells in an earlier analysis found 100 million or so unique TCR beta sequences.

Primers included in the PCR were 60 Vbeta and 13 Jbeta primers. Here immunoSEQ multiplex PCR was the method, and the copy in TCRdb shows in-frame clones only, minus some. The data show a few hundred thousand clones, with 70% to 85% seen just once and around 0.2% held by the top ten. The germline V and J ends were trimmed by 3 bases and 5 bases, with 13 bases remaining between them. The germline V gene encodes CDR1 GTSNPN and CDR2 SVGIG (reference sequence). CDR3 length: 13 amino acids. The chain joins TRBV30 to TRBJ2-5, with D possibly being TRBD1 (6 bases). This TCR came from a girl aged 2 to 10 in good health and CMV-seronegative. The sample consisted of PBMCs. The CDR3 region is CAWRKQGSETQYF. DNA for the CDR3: TGTGCCTGGAGAAAACAGGGATCGGAGACCCAGTACTTC.